The rows below give T cell receptor beta chains drawn from one sample of a study of T cell responses to AZD1222 COVID-19 vaccine. TCRdb's table, derived via immunoSEQ multiplex PCR, lists solely in-frame clones and lacks some. This table has more than 85,000 clones, 90% to 95% appearing once. The starting material was peripheral blood, obtained on day 0 of AZD1222 vaccination. The receptors stem from an adult in good health. Each CDR3 is given with its conserved first and last residue. A D gene is named only where the DNA matches it firmly. Rows give clone size only sometimes, using once, few, many, or a class for an expanded clone.

- | - | TRBJ2-5 | TRBV5-1 | CASSLNAFQETQYF | TGCGCCAGCAGCTTGAACGCCTTCCAAGAGACCCAGTACTTC
- | - | TRBJ2-3 | TRBV7-9 | CASSLDRSTDTQYF | TGTGCCAGCAGCTTAGATCGTAGCACAGATACGCAGTATTTT
TRBD1 | - | TRBJ2-3 | TRBV7-6 | CASSFGTGGPTDTQYF | TGTGCCAGCAGCTTTGGGACAGGGGGCCCCACAGATACGCAGTATTTT
- | - | TRBJ1-3 | TRBV7-9 | CASSIRTPRQGNTIYF | TGTGCCAGCAGCATACGTACCCCCCGGCAGGGAAACACCATATATTTT
- | once | TRBJ2-1 | TRBV14 | CASSQRTYNEQFF | TGTGCCAGCAGCCAACGGACTTACAATGAGCAGTTCTTC
- | few | TRBJ2-3 | TRBV2 | CASIRDGRDTQYF | TGTGCCAGCATTAGGGACGGTCGAGATACGCAGTATTTT
- | - | TRBJ1-5 | TRBV3-1/TRBV3-2 | CASSQHGGNQPQHF | TGTGCCAGCAGCCAACATGGAGGCAATCAGCCCCAGCATTTT
TRBD2 | - | TRBJ2-1 | TRBV7-3 | CASSLAGTSSYNEQFF | TGTGCCAGCAGCTTAGCCGGGACTAGCTCCTACAATGAGCAGTTCTTC
TRBD1 | - | TRBJ2-1 | TRBV7-2 | CASSLVSGGYSSYNEQFF | TGTGCCAGCAGCTTAGTGTCAGGGGGTTATTCCTCCTACAATGAGCAGTTCTTC
- | - | TRBJ1-5 | TRBV4-1 | CASSQEGYLPGQPQHF | TGCGCCAGCAGCCAAGAGGGTTATTTACCCGGGCAGCCCCAGCATTTT
- | - | TRBJ1-2 | TRBV4-3 | CASSLSRGGGDGYTF | TGCGCCAGCAGCCTTAGCCGAGGAGGGGGGGATGGCTACACCTTC
TRBD1 | - | TRBJ1-4 | TRBV7-9 | CASSPGQGNEKLFF | TGTGCCAGCAGCCCGGGACAGGGTAATGAAAAACTGTTTTTT
- | - | TRBJ2-5 | TRBV27 | CASSSSDREETQYF | -
TRBD1 | - | TRBJ1-6 | TRBV7-9 | CASSPQGTPLHF | TGTGCCAGCAGCCCACAGGGGACACCCCTCCACTTT
TRBD1 | - | TRBJ2-5 | TRBV27 | CASSYTGTGQETQYF | TGTGCCAGCAGTTATACCGGGACAGGGCAAGAGACCCAGTACTTC
TRBD2 | - | TRBJ2-7 | TRBV7-2 | CASSLARDYPVEQYF | TGTGCCAGCAGCTTAGCCCGGGACTACCCTGTGGAGCAGTACTTC
- | - | TRBJ2-6 | TRBV3-1/TRBV3-2 | CASSQELRGSGANVLTF | TGTGCCAGCAGCCAAGAGCTAAGGGGAAGTGGGGCCAACGTCCTGACTTTC
TRBD1 | - | TRBJ1-2 | TRBV7-9 | CASSLGGQGYGYTF | TGTGCCAGCAGCTTAGGGGGACAGGGCTATGGCTACACCTTC
TRBD2 | - | TRBJ2-2 | TRBV5-1 | CASSLLAGNTGELFF | TGCGCCAGCAGCTTACTAGCGGGTAACACCGGGGAGCTGTTTTTT
TRBD1 | - | TRBJ2-1 | TRBV9 | CASSLDRAEQFF | TGTGCCAGCAGCCTCGACAGGGCTGAGCAGTTCTTC
- | - | TRBJ2-7 | TRBV29-1 | CSVAPAVGREQYF | TGCAGCGTTGCCCCTGCTGTCGGGCGAGAGCAGTACTTC
TRBD2 | - | TRBJ2-4 | TRBV2 | CASSDRTSGIQAKNIQYF | TGTGCCAGCAGCGACCGGACTAGCGGGATTCAAGCCAAAAACATTCAGTACTTC